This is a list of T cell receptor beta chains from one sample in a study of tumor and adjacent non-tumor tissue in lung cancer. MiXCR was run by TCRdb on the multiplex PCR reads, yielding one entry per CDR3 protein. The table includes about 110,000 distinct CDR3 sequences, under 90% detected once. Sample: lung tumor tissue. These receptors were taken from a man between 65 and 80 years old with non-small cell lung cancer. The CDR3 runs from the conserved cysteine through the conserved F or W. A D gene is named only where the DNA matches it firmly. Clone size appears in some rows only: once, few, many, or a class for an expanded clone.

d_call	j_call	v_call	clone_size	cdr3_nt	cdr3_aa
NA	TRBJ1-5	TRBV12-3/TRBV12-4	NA	TGTGCCAGCAGTCCTAAGGCCTTTGGGGGCAAACAGTCCCAGCATTTT	CASSPKAFGGKQSQHF
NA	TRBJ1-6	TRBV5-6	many	TGTGCCAGCAGCTTCGGGGGTAGCTCCTATAATTCACCCCTCCACTTT	CASSFGGSSYNSPLHF
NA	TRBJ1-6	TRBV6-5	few	TGTGCCAGCAATTACAGTTCCTATAATTCACCCCTCCACTTT	CASNYSSYNSPLHF
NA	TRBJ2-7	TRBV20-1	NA	TGCAGTGCTAGAGAAGGGGGGACAGACACCTACGAAGAGTACTTC	CSAREGGTDTYEEYF
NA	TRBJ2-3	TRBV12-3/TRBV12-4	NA	TGTGCCAGTAGTTTGGGGGACGGGTGGCCAGATACGCAGTATTTT	CASSLGDGWPDTQYF
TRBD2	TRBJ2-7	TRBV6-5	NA	TGTGCCAGTAGTTACTATACCGGGACTAGCGCTCACGAGCAGTACTTC	CASSYYTGTSAHEQYF
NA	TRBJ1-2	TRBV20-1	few	TGCAGTGCTAGTGATGGGGGCTACACCTTC	CSASDGGYTF
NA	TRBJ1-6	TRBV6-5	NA	TGTGCCAGTAGTGACTGGGTGGGCACCTATAATTCACCCCTCCACTTT	CASSDWVGTYNSPLHF
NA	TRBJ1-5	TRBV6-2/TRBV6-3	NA	TGTGCCAGCAGTAACTCGGTGCTCGTCAATCAGTCCCAGCATTTT	CASSNSVLVNQSQHF
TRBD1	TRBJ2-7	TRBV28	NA	TGTGCTAGCAGGTTGGAAAGAGGACAGGGAAGCGACAAGCAGTACTTC	CASRLERGQGSDKQYF
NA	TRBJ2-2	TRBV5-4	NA	TGTGCCAGCAGTCCCCTTGGGGGAGCCGGGAAGCTGTTTTTT	CASSPLGGAGKLFF
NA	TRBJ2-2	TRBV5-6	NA	TGTACCAGCAGCTTGTTTGGCGTAAACACCGGGGAGCTCTTTTTT	CTSSLFGVNTGELFF
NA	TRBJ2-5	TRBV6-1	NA	TGTGCCACCCAGCCGGGTGAGACCCAGTACTTC	CATQPGETQYF
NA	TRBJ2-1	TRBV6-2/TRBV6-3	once	TGTACCAGCAATAGAGGCGGTTACAATGTGCAGTTCTTC	CTSNRGGYNVQFF
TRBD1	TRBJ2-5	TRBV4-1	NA	TGCGCCAGCAGCCAAGATGGACAGGTAATGGAGACCCAGAACTTC	CASSQDGQVMETQNF
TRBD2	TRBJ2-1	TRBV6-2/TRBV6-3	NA	TGTGCCAGCAGTATGGGACTAGGCAATACCAACGAGCAGTTCTTC	CASSMGLGNTNEQFF
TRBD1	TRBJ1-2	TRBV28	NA	TGTGCCAGCAGCGACACCGGGACAGGCTCTCCGCTGGGATACACCTTC	CASSDTGTGSPLGYTF
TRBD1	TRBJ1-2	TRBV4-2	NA	TGTGCCAGCAACCCTACTGGGACAGATATCCTCTATGGCTACACCTTC	CASNPTGTDILYGYTF
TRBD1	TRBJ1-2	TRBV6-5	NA	TGTGCCGGCAGACCTCCGACCAGGGGGCGAGGTTACTATGGCTACACCTTC	CAGRPPTRGRGYYGYTF
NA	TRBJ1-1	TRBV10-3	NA	TGTGCCATCAGTGATCTAGGGCAGGATGTGACTGAAGCTTTCTTT	CAISDLGQDVTEAFF
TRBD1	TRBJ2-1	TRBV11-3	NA	TGTGCCAGCAGTCTAGATCCCACGGGGGACAGGGGTGAGCAGTTCTTC	CASSLDPTGDRGEQFF
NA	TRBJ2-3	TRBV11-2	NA	TGTCCCACGTCTGATCGGAGCACAGAAACGCAGTATTTT	CPTSDRSTETQYF
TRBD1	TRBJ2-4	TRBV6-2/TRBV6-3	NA	TGTGCCAGCTCATCAATAACCGGGACAGGGGTTTACATTCAGTATTTC	CASSSITGTGVYIQYF
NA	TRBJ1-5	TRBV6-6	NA	TGTGCCAGCAGTTACTTCTGGTGGGGGCAGAATAGCAATCAGTCCCAGCATTTT	CASSYFWWGQNSNQSQHF
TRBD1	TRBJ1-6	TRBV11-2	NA	TGTGCCAGCAGCTCAGGACAGGGAGGAAGTTCCTATTATTCACCCCTCCGCTTT	CASSSGQGGSSYYSPLRF
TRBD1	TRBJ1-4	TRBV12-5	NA	TGTGCTAGTGGTTTCACCACAGGGGGTTCCTATGATGAAAAACTGTTTTTT	CASGFTTGGSYDEKLFF